The source of this T cell receptor beta chain is a study of monozygotic twins with inflammatory bowel disease. The unique tags termed UMIs, each holding a 6-nucleotide sample barcode, were added by means of template switching. TCRdb re-called the 5' RACE reads; every CDR3 protein appears as one record, without DNA. The sample's table shows about 160,000 distinct CDR3 sequences. Overall study findings and caveats: IBD patients share fewer clonotypes with other people than healthy twins do, especially with disease activity. The data gave no support to a single strong IBD-associated signal or clonotype.

Turning to this clonotype: Its antigen is currently unknown.

The germline V gene has CDR1 SGHRS and CDR2 YFSETQ. The CDR3 is 15 residues long. The chain links TRBV5-1 to TRBJ2-5; there is no DNA to check the TCRdb D call of TRBD1. The sequencing sample was made of blood. The sequence was collected from a human donor with ulcerative colitis or Crohn's disease, or a healthy co-twin of an affected twin (not recorded which). The CDR3 sequence is CASSLLVTEQETQYF.